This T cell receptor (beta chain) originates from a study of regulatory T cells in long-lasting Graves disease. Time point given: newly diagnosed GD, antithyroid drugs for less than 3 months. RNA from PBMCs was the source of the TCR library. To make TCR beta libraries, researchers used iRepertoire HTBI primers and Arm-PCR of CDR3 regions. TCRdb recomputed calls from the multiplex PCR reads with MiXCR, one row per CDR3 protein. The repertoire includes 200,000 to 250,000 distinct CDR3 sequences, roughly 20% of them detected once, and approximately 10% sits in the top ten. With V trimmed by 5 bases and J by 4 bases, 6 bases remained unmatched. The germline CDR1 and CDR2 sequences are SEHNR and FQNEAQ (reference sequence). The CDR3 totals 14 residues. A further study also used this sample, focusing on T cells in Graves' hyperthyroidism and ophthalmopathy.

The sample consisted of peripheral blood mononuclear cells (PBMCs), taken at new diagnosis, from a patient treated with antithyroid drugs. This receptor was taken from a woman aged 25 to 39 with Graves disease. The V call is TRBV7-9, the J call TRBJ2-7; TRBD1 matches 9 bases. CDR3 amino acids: CASSHDRGVYEQYF. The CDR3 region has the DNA TGTGCCAGCAGCCACGACAGGGGGGTTTACGAGCAGTACTTC.